The rows below give T cell receptor beta chains drawn from one sample of a study of regulatory T cells in long-lasting Graves disease. TCRdb processed the multiplex PCR reads anew with MiXCR; each CDR3 protein has one entry. Of about 530,000 distinct CDR3 sequences in the sample, about 15% were seen once. The same data also contributed to another study, on T cells in Graves' hyperthyroidism and ophthalmopathy.

The sequencing here drew on peripheral blood mononuclear cells (PBMCs), taken at new diagnosis, from a patient treated with antithyroid drugs. The receptors were gathered from a woman between 40 and 65 years old with Graves disease. Each CDR3 is given with its conserved first and last residue. Each record gives: V gene, J gene, clone size, CDR3 protein. Expanded clones get a size class; other rows say once, few or many, or leave the size out.

TRBV18,TRBJ1-1,many,CASSSHNLRTEAFF
TRBV11-3,TRBJ2-1,many,CASSSYEAANEQFF
TRBV24-1,TRBJ1-4,.,CATSEGKGNEKLFF
TRBV13,TRBJ2-2,many,CASRSTAGADTGELFF
TRBV12-3/TRBV12-4,TRBJ1-4,many,CASMVRDRVGDNEKLFF
TRBV6-1,TRBJ2-6,few,CASSALGSGANVLTF
TRBV9,TRBJ2-7,many,CASSVETPVTSYEQYF
TRBV3-1,TRBJ1-2,few,CASSQEEFPRRRLDYTF
TRBV6-5,TRBJ2-1,few,CASSYGQGPNNEQFF
TRBV5-6,TRBJ1-2,many,CASSSDTYYGYTF
TRBV12-3/TRBV12-4,TRBJ2-1,many,CASSFGGFSDDEQFF
TRBV12-3/TRBV12-4,TRBJ1-1,few,CASSRAANTEAFF
TRBV7-9,TRBJ1-1,many,CASSSSGTPNTEAFF
TRBV5-1,TRBJ1-2,.,CASSLAGVAYGYTF
TRBV7-2,TRBJ1-6,few,CASSTPPTGGYSPLHF
TRBV19,TRBJ1-1,many,CASRTGGPVTEAFF
TRBV7-9,TRBJ2-3,.,CASSIQGPPDTQYF
TRBV9,TRBJ2-5,many,CASSVDGSQETQYF
TRBV6-9,TRBJ2-3,.,CASSYGGGLATSTDTQYF
TRBV10-3,TRBJ1-5,.,CAISRTGETNQPQHF
TRBV12-3/TRBV12-4,TRBJ1-5,many,CASSPRDSQIGQPQHF
TRBV12-3/TRBV12-4,TRBJ1-3,many,CASSLPLGGDGNTIYF
TRBV12-5,TRBJ2-5,many,CASGLSPGTRYQETQYF
TRBV10-3,TRBJ2-3,.,CAISSSTDTQYF
TRBV30,TRBJ1-2,.,CAWSGDNENYGYTF
TRBV7-9,TRBJ2-5,.,CASSPPRYSKETQYF
TRBV2,TRBJ1-2,few,CASSDKSGSRYTF
TRBV20-1,TRBJ2-5,.,CSASRAEETQYF
TRBV12-3/TRBV12-4,TRBJ1-2,many,CASSLVRHYGYTF
TRBV29-1,.,many,CSVAGTGEETQYF
TRBV13,TRBJ2-3,few,CASSLSAGTASTDTQYF
TRBV28,TRBJ1-5,many,CASSVRTGIQPQHF
TRBV19,TRBJ2-2,once,CASSIDRGAFSTPKNTGELFF
TRBV5-1,TRBJ1-1,.,CASSLAGQGGTEAFF
TRBV5-1,TRBJ1-1,few,CASSLAGQGSLNTEAFF
TRBV12-3/TRBV12-4,TRBJ2-5,few,CASAEDQETQYF
TRBV14,TRBJ1-1,.,CASSPRVVGEAFF
TRBV19,TRBJ2-3,few,CASSTGTSGGFITDTQYF
TRBV20-1,TRBJ2-2,.,CSAERGLAGNTGELFF
TRBV12-5,TRBJ1-2,many,CASGTQQGSDGYTF